A selection of T cell receptor beta chains follows, all from one sample in a study of monozygotic twins with inflammatory bowel disease. TCRdb reprocessed the 5' RACE reads, keeping one entry per CDR3 protein, no DNA. This table lists 200,000 to 250,000 distinct CDR3 sequences. The specimen sequenced was blood. These TCRs come from a human donor with ulcerative colitis or Crohn's disease, or a healthy co-twin of an affected twin (not recorded which). Each CDR3 is given with its conserved first and last residue.

cdr3_aa: CSAPGLAAPDTQYF; cdr3_length: 14; j_call: TRBJ2-3; v_call: TRBV20-1
cdr3_aa: CASSHVSGALKGGYTF; cdr3_length: 16; j_call: TRBJ1-2; v_call: TRBV2
cdr3_aa: CASSVWAGLNTGELFF; cdr3_length: 16; j_call: TRBJ2-2; v_call: TRBV9
cdr3_aa: CASTGQLSNQPQHF; cdr3_length: 14; j_call: TRBJ1-5; v_call: TRBV12-3/TRBV12-4
cdr3_aa: CSARDRHSGVQETQYF; cdr3_length: 16; j_call: TRBJ2-5; v_call: TRBV20-1
cdr3_aa: CATSGVRDYGYTF; cdr3_length: 13; j_call: TRBJ1-2; v_call: TRBV2
cdr3_aa: CASSLVASAGGRTGELFF; cdr3_length: 18; j_call: TRBJ2-2; v_call: TRBV4-1
cdr3_aa: CASSYSYLGADTEAFF; cdr3_length: 16; j_call: TRBJ1-1; v_call: TRBV6-5
cdr3_aa: CASSRRPQETQYF; cdr3_length: 13; j_call: TRBJ2-5; v_call: TRBV5-1
cdr3_aa: CASSRTGGGSGNTIYF; cdr3_length: 16; j_call: TRBJ1-3; v_call: TRBV5-1
cdr3_aa: CASSFGGAIYGYTF; cdr3_length: 14; j_call: TRBJ1-2; v_call: TRBV7-9
cdr3_aa: CSARVAGAMTYNEQFF; cdr3_length: 16; j_call: TRBJ2-1; v_call: TRBV20-1
cdr3_aa: CASSLEGNCYSPLHF; cdr3_length: 15; j_call: TRBJ1-6; v_call: TRBV5-1
cdr3_aa: CASSLTALNEKLFF; cdr3_length: 14; j_call: TRBJ1-4; v_call: TRBV18
cdr3_aa: CATSRVGGGEAFF; cdr3_length: 13; j_call: TRBJ1-1; v_call: TRBV15
cdr3_aa: CASNRQDYGYTF; cdr3_length: 12; j_call: TRBJ1-2; v_call: TRBV28
cdr3_aa: CSAPDGGGGEQYF; cdr3_length: 13; j_call: TRBJ2-7; v_call: TRBV20-1
cdr3_aa: CASSLGGTGVDYGYTF; cdr3_length: 16; j_call: TRBJ1-2; v_call: TRBV12-3/TRBV12-4
cdr3_aa: CASSFSRSYTF; cdr3_length: 11; j_call: TRBJ1-2; v_call: TRBV12-3/TRBV12-4
cdr3_aa: CASTLLTGRTEAFF; cdr3_length: 14; j_call: TRBJ1-1; v_call: TRBV6-1
cdr3_aa: CSAIKGVAGGKLFF; cdr3_length: 14; j_call: TRBJ1-4; v_call: TRBV20-1
cdr3_aa: CSATLRGSTYEQYF; cdr3_length: 14; j_call: TRBJ2-7; v_call: TRBV20-1
cdr3_aa: CASSFGQNYGYTF; cdr3_length: 13; j_call: TRBJ1-2; v_call: TRBV5-1
cdr3_aa: CASNPRQGSYEQYF; cdr3_length: 14; j_call: TRBJ2-7; v_call: TRBV19
cdr3_aa: CASSSGFGSNQPQHF; cdr3_length: 15; j_call: TRBJ1-5; v_call: TRBV7-9
cdr3_aa: CASSQTLNTGELFF; cdr3_length: 14; j_call: TRBJ2-2; v_call: TRBV5-1
cdr3_aa: CASSPAGGVLRGYTF; cdr3_length: 15; j_call: TRBJ1-2; v_call: TRBV12-3/TRBV12-4
cdr3_aa: CASSLYWYNEQFF; cdr3_length: 13; j_call: TRBJ2-1; v_call: TRBV5-6
cdr3_aa: CASSQHPRGTGELFF; cdr3_length: 15; j_call: TRBJ2-2; v_call: TRBV19
cdr3_aa: CASSLVETGTEAFF; cdr3_length: 14; j_call: TRBJ1-1; v_call: TRBV5-5
cdr3_aa: CASSSTGVISNQPQHF; cdr3_length: 16; j_call: TRBJ1-5; v_call: TRBV28
cdr3_aa: CASSLRRTVTEAFF; cdr3_length: 14; j_call: TRBJ1-1; v_call: TRBV12-3/TRBV12-4
cdr3_aa: CSARFSTANTQYF; cdr3_length: 13; j_call: TRBJ2-3; v_call: TRBV20-1
cdr3_aa: CASSLQSSNQPQHF; cdr3_length: 14; j_call: TRBJ1-5; v_call: TRBV7-9
cdr3_aa: CASSPRAVLWGRSGANVLTF; cdr3_length: 20; j_call: TRBJ2-6; v_call: TRBV18
cdr3_aa: CASSVSQGRSKKLFF; cdr3_length: 15; j_call: TRBJ1-4; v_call: TRBV21-1
cdr3_aa: CASSPGGPSTDTQYF; cdr3_length: 15; j_call: TRBJ2-3; v_call: TRBV12-3/TRBV12-4
cdr3_aa: CASSLKVPYSNQPQHF; cdr3_length: 16; j_call: TRBJ1-5; v_call: TRBV5-5
cdr3_aa: CASSDQQGALPYEQYF; cdr3_length: 16; j_call: TRBJ2-7; v_call: TRBV5-6
cdr3_aa: CASSPRTGKANYGYTF; cdr3_length: 16; j_call: TRBJ1-2; v_call: TRBV7-2
cdr3_aa: CASSSEQASFYNEQFF; cdr3_length: 16; j_call: TRBJ2-1; v_call: TRBV7-9
cdr3_aa: CASTSRGTTEAFF; cdr3_length: 13; j_call: TRBJ1-1; v_call: TRBV7-9